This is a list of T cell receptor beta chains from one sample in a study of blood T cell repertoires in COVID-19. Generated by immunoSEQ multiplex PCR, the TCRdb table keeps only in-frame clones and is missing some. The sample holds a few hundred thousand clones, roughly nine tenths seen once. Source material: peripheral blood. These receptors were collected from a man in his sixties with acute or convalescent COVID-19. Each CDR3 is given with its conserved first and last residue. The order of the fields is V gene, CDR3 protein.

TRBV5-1	CASSRRGAVTGELFF
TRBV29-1	CSVVEGIGEQYF
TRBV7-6	CASSLGDRERKETQYF
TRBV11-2	CASSLVVRGTYEQYF
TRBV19	CASSIDIGAGPTSFYEQYF
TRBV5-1	CASSLGLAGGVEDTQYF
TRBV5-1	CASSFGGGEQYF
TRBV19	CASQQDGSSHTQYF
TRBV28	CASTSPDRALDSPLHF
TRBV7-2	CASSLPGGGATDTQYF
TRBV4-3	CASSQESKGTYNEQFF
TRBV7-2	CASSRDRGLRETQYF
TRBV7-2	CASSSTLRSPGNTIYF
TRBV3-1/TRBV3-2	CASSQGQGQPQHF
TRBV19	CASSSGQGEETQYF
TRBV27	CASSPLGYSGVGNQPQHF
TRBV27	CASSLSIYAEQFF
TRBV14	CASSHVLPAESQETQYF
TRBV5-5	CASSVQGSMNSPLHF
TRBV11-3	CASSLQVAGGETQYF
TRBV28	CASRGGPSNEQFF
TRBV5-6	CASSFPGQANTEAFF
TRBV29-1	CSVVVRVRTEAFF
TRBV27	CASTRQGNSNQPQHF
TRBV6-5	CASSYSTRGQETQYF
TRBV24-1	CATSDGPRWQFF
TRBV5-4	CASSFPFAGNEQYF
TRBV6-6	CASSSGTGGTQPQHF
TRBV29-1	CSGSRDTGSTEAFF
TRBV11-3	CASSFVTDQETQYF
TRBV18	CASSPLNWSGTVGQPQHF
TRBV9	CASSVAAGGNNEQFF
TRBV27	CASSQQGLAGVGEQYF